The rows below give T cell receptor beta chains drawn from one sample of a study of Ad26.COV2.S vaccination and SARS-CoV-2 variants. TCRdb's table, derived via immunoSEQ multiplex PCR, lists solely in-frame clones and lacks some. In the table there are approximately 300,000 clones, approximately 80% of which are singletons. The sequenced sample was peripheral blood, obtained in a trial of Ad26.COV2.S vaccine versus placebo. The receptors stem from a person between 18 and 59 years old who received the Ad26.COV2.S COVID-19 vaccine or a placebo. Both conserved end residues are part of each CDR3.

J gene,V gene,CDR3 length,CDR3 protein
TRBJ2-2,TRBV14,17,CASSQVQVSGRPGELFF
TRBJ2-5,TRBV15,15,CATSRKGGAQETQYF
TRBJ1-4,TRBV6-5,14,CASSYRGTNEKLFF
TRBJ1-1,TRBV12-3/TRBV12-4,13,CASSLLQNTEAFF
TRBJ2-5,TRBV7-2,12,CASSLGAETQYF
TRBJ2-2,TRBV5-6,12,CASSLVSGELFF
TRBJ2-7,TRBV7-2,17,CASSSAPPSTGRDEQYF
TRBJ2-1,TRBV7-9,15,CASSLYLEGYNEQFF
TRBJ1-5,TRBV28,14,CASSTGQVYQPQHF
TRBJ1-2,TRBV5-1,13,CASSYQGASGYTF
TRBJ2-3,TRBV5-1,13,CASRWDMPDTQYF
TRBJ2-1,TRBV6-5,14,CASSPGQGNNEQFF
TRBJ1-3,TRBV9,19,CASSVAKVKAWLSGNTIYF
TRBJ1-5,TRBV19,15,CASSISGGLNQPQHF
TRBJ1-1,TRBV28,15,CASSLGPAKYAEAFF
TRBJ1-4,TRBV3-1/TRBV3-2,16,CASSQDLVQGGEKLFF
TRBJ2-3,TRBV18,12,CASSPSTDTQYF
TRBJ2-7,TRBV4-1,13,CASSPKTVVEQYF
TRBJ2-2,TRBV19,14,CASSPGGFAGELFF